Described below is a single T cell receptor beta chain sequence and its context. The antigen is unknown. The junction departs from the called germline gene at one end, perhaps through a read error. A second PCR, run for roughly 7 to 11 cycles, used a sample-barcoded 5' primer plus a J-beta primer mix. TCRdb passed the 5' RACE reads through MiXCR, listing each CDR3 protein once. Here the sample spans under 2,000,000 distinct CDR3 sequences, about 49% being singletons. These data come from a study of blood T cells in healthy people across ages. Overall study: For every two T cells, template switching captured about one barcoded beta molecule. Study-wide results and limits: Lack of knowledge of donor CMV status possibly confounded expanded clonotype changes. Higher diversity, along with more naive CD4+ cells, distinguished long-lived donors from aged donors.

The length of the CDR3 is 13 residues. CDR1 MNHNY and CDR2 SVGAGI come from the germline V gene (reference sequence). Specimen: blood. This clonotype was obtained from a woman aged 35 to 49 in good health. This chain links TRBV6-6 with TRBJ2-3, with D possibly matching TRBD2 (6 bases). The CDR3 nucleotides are TGTGCCGGCAGTGACCCGGGACTGGATACGCAGTATTTT. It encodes CAGSDPGLDTQYF.